The 8 T cell receptor beta chains below were found in one sample sequenced in a study of blood T cells in healthy people across ages. A second PCR, run for about 7 to 11 cycles, used a sample-barcoded 5' primer plus a J-beta primer mix. TCRdb recomputed calls from the 5' RACE reads with MiXCR, one row per CDR3 protein. Altogether approximately 810,000 distinct CDR3 sequences are present, more than 25% being singletons, with the ten largest covering 17%. Sequenced input: blood. These receptors were collected from an elderly woman in good health.

Turning to this clonotype: A clone one base away is much larger, so this may be a read error. The V and J genes are TRBV6-5 and TRBJ1-6; D is perhaps TRBD1 (5 bases). This CDR3 spans 15 amino acids. The germline CDR1 and CDR2 sequences are MNHEY and SVGAGI. The CDR3 sequence is CAGSYETADNSPLHF. CDR3 DNA: TGTGCCGGCAGTTACGAGACAGCCGATAATTCACCCCTCCACTTT.

There are many counts of this clonotype. V usage is TRBV6-5 and J usage is TRBJ2-5, with a possible D match to TRBD1 (5 bases). Germline values: CDR1 MNHEY, CDR2 SVGAGI. V shed 6 bases and J shed 5 bases, with 13 bases lying between them. The CDR3 extends over 13 amino acids. The CDR3 DNA reads TGTGCCAGCAGGAAGGGGCAATGGGAGACCCAGTACTTC. As protein: CASRKGQWETQYF.

In this sample, this clonotype turned up a few times. The chain employs TRBV12-3 or TRBV12-4 and TRBJ1-1; D gene uncertain. V was cut by 2 bases and J by 3 bases, with 10 bases left in between. The CDR3 contains 14 residues. CDR3 bases: TGTGCCAGCAGTTTACGATCGTCGGACACTGAAGCTTTCTTT. Encoded protein: CASSLRSSDTEAFF.

V usage is TRBV6-5 and J usage is TRBJ1-6, with a tentative D call TRBD1 (5 bases). Trimming pared 5 bases from V and 3 bases from J, leaving 8 bases between. The germline gives CDR1 MNHEY, CDR2 SVGAGI. The CDR3 sequence is 14 residues long. CDR3 region: CASSDRNYNSPLHF. The CDR3 DNA follows: TGTGCCAGCAGTGACAGAAACTATAATTCACCCCTCCACTTT.

Many counts were recorded for this clonotype. The chain's CDR3 is CATSEGLQETQYF. Written as DNA, the CDR3 is TGTGCCACCAGTGAAGGTCTTCAAGAGACCCAGTACTTC. This chain connects TRBV24-1 to TRBJ2-5; D unresolved. Germline assignment: CDR1 KGHDR and CDR2 SFDVKD. With 4 bases removed from V and 2 bases from J, the gap between germline ends came to 7 bases. This CDR3 contains 13 residues.

For the CDR3, the DNA is TGTGCCAGCAGCTGCAAGGGGCAGGGCTATGGCTACACCTTC. It is translated as CASSCKGQGYGYTF. J is TRBJ1-2 and V is TRBV5-4; the D gene is possibly TRBD1 (5 bases). V was shortened by 3 bases and J by 4 bases, with 13 bases between the two germline ends. The length of the CDR3 is 14 residues. In germline, CDR1 is SGHNT, CDR2 YYREEE (reference sequence).

This clonotype was counted ten times or more. The chain has TRBV7-2 and TRBJ1-2; TRBD1 might be the D (6 bases). V was pared by 8 bases and J by 8 bases, with 15 bases between. The CDR3 covers 12 residues. The germline CDR1 and CDR2 sequences are SGHTA and FQGNSA. In DNA form, the CDR3 reads TGTGCCAGCCAAGGGGGACGTGGAGGCTACACCTTC. Amino acids: CASQGGRGGYTF.

On this clonotype: A much larger clone sits a single nucleotide away, making a read error possible. The chain is built from TRBV3-1 and TRBJ2-4; D might be TRBD1 (6 bases). Germline V gene data show CDR1 as LGHDT and CDR2 as YNNKEL (reference sequence). The CDR3 consists of 12 residues. The CDR3 coding sequence is TGTGTCAGCAGCCAAGGAACAGGGCCAAGGTACTTC. Translation gives CVSSQGTGPRYF.